This is a list of T cell receptor beta chains from one sample in a study of a mutant IDH1 vaccine in newly diagnosed glioma. No antigen is known for these receptors. Profiling relied on immunoSEQ multiplex PCR, and the TCRdb table lists in-frame clones only, not all of them. Of roughly 74,000 clones in the sample, 85% were seen once. Specimen: PBMCs, collected from a glioma patient whose treatment included an IDH1 peptide vaccine. The receptor set was obtained from a woman aged 45 to 65 with glioma. Each CDR3 is given with its conserved first and last residue. The D gene is left open where the match is weak. Expanded clones get a size class; other rows say once, few or many, or leave the size out.

v_call: TRBV28; clone_size: once; j_call: TRBJ2-7; d_call: -; cdr3_aa: CASSSSGRSPYEQYF; cdr3_nt: TGTGCCAGCAGTTCCTCCGGGCGGAGTCCTTACGAGCAGTACTTC
v_call: TRBV2; clone_size: -; j_call: TRBJ2-7; d_call: TRBD2; cdr3_aa: CASSEEREAYYEQYF; cdr3_nt: TGTGCCAGCAGTGAAGAGCGGGAGGCATACTACGAGCAGTACTTC
v_call: TRBV30; clone_size: -; j_call: TRBJ2-7; d_call: TRBD1; cdr3_aa: CAWPQGISYEQYF; cdr3_nt: TGTGCCTGGCCACAGGGGATCTCCTACGAGCAGTACTTC
v_call: TRBV27; clone_size: -; j_call: TRBJ1-1; d_call: -; cdr3_aa: CASSPYDLNTEAFF; cdr3_nt: TGTGCCAGCAGCCCGTACGACCTGAACACTGAAGCTTTCTTT
v_call: TRBV15; clone_size: -; j_call: TRBJ1-1; d_call: TRBD1; cdr3_aa: CATSMDRVNTEAFF; cdr3_nt: TGTGCCACCAGCATGGACAGGGTGAACACTGAAGCTTTCTTT
v_call: TRBV2; clone_size: -; j_call: TRBJ2-4; d_call: TRBD2; cdr3_aa: CASRVSGSQVKNIQYF; cdr3_nt: TGTGCCAGCAGGGTTAGCGGGAGTCAGGTCAAAAACATTCAGTACTTC
v_call: TRBV28; clone_size: -; j_call: TRBJ2-7; d_call: TRBD2; cdr3_aa: CASSFSPAGLAGYEQYF; cdr3_nt: TGTGCCAGCAGTTTCTCTCCCGCGGGACTAGCGGGATACGAGCAGTACTTC
v_call: TRBV5-6; clone_size: -; j_call: TRBJ1-6; d_call: -; cdr3_aa: CASSLVSGSNSPLHF; cdr3_nt: TGTGCCAGCAGCTTGGTATCGGGCAGTAATTCACCCCTCCACTTT
v_call: TRBV2; clone_size: -; j_call: TRBJ1-2; d_call: -; cdr3_aa: CASSVDSTYGYTF; cdr3_nt: TGTGCCAGCAGTGTTGACAGTACCTATGGCTACACCTTC
v_call: TRBV7-9; clone_size: few; j_call: TRBJ1-6; d_call: -; cdr3_aa: CASSLTGDGSPLHF; cdr3_nt: TGTGCCAGCAGCTTAACGGGTGACGGTTCACCCCTCCACTTT
v_call: TRBV7-9; clone_size: -; j_call: TRBJ2-2; d_call: -; cdr3_aa: CASSLAGQFRLFF; cdr3_nt: TGTGCCAGCAGCTTAGCTGGACAGTTTAGGCTGTTTTTT
v_call: TRBV4-1; clone_size: once; j_call: TRBJ1-1; d_call: -; cdr3_aa: CASSQASLPRDTEAFF; cdr3_nt: TGCGCCAGCAGCCAAGCCTCCCTTCCTAGGGACACTGAAGCTTTCTTT
v_call: TRBV5-6; clone_size: -; j_call: TRBJ2-1; d_call: TRBD1; cdr3_aa: CASSWGTGMGYNEQFF; cdr3_nt: TGTGCCAGCAGCTGGGGGACAGGTATGGGCTACAATGAGCAGTTCTTC
v_call: TRBV19; clone_size: -; j_call: TRBJ1-5; d_call: -; cdr3_aa: CASSIRRNQPQHF; cdr3_nt: TGTGCCAGTAGTATTAGGCGCAATCAGCCCCAGCATTTT
v_call: TRBV29-1; clone_size: -; j_call: TRBJ2-7; d_call: TRBD1; cdr3_aa: CSVDGPGTGDEQYF; cdr3_nt: TGCAGCGTTGATGGGCCCGGGACAGGGGACGAGCAGTACTTC
v_call: TRBV9; clone_size: -; j_call: TRBJ2-1; d_call: -; cdr3_aa: CASSNSWGEQFF; cdr3_nt: TGTGCCAGCAGCAACTCGTGGGGGGAGCAGTTCTTC
v_call: TRBV11-2; clone_size: -; j_call: TRBJ1-1; d_call: -; cdr3_aa: CATPVVNTEAFF; cdr3_nt: TGTGCCACCCCAGTTGTGAACACTGAAGCTTTCTTT
v_call: TRBV5-1; clone_size: -; j_call: TRBJ2-1; d_call: TRBD2; cdr3_aa: CASGGSGLRGNEQFF; cdr3_nt: TGCGCCAGCGGGGGTTCGGGACTACGTGGCAATGAGCAGTTCTTC
v_call: TRBV2; clone_size: -; j_call: TRBJ2-7; d_call: TRBD1; cdr3_aa: CASSAGGRPYEQYF; cdr3_nt: TGTGCCAGCAGTGCAGGGGGTCGTCCCTACGAGCAGTACTTC
v_call: TRBV30; clone_size: -; j_call: TRBJ1-3; d_call: -; cdr3_aa: CAWSRPYRAGSGNTIYF; cdr3_nt: TGTGCCTGGAGTAGACCCTACCGGGCTGGCTCTGGAAACACCATATATTTT
v_call: TRBV18; clone_size: few; j_call: TRBJ1-1; d_call: -; cdr3_aa: CASSPQDSVLQAEAFF; cdr3_nt: TGTGCCAGCTCACCTCAGGACAGCGTTCTTCAGGCCGAAGCTTTCTTT
v_call: TRBV10-1; clone_size: -; j_call: TRBJ1-1; d_call: TRBD1; cdr3_aa: CASSDGTAIRGNTEAFF; cdr3_nt: TGCGCCAGCAGTGATGGGACAGCGATTAGAGGGAACACTGAAGCTTTCTTT
v_call: TRBV5-1; clone_size: -; j_call: TRBJ2-5; d_call: TRBD2; cdr3_aa: CASSLVAGAETQYF; cdr3_nt: TGCGCCAGCAGCTTGGTGGCGGGAGCAGAGACCCAGTACTTC
v_call: TRBV6-5; clone_size: -; j_call: TRBJ2-2; d_call: TRBD2; cdr3_aa: CASSSPGGTGELFF; cdr3_nt: TGTGCCAGCAGTTCCCCGGGGGGCACCGGGGAGCTGTTTTTT
v_call: TRBV7-9; clone_size: -; j_call: TRBJ2-3; d_call: -; cdr3_aa: CASSLDWGTGTDTQYF; cdr3_nt: TGTGCCAGCAGCTTAGACTGGGGTACTGGCACAGATACGCAGTATTTT
v_call: TRBV27; clone_size: -; j_call: TRBJ2-5; d_call: -; cdr3_aa: CASSPSYQETQYF; cdr3_nt: TGTGCCAGCAGTCCCTCGTACCAAGAGACCCAGTACTTC
v_call: TRBV2; clone_size: -; j_call: TRBJ2-3; d_call: TRBD2; cdr3_aa: CASFSVRTSGPDTQYF; cdr3_nt: TGTGCCAGCTTTAGTGTGAGGACTAGCGGCCCAGATACGCAGTATTTT
v_call: TRBV5-1; clone_size: -; j_call: TRBJ2-7; d_call: -; cdr3_aa: CASSLAPDGSYEQYF; cdr3_nt: TGCGCCAGCAGCTTAGCTCCGGACGGATCCTACGAGCAGTACTTC
v_call: TRBV10-3; clone_size: -; j_call: TRBJ2-1; d_call: TRBD2; cdr3_aa: CAISALAGGFYNEQFF; cdr3_nt: TGTGCCATCAGTGCGCTAGCGGGAGGATTCTACAATGAGCAGTTCTTC
v_call: TRBV6-5; clone_size: -; j_call: TRBJ2-7; d_call: TRBD2; cdr3_aa: CASSLGLADFYEQYF; cdr3_nt: TGTGCCAGCAGTTTGGGACTAGCGGATTTCTACGAGCAGTACTTC